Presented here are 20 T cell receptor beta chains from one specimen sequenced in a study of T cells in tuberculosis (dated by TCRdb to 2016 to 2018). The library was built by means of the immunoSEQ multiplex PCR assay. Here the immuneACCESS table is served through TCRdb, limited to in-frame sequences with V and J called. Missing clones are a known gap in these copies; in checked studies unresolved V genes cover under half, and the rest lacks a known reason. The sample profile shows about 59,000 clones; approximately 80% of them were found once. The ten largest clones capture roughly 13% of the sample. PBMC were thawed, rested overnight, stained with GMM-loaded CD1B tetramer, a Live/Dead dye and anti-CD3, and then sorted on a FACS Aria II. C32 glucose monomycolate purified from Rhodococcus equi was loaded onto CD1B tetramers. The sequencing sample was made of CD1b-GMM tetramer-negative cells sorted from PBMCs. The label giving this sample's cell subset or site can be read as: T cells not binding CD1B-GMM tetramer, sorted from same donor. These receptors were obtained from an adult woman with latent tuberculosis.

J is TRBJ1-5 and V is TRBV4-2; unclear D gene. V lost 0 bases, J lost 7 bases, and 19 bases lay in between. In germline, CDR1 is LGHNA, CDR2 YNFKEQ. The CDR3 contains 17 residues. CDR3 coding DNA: TGTGCCAGCAGCCAAGAAAAGAACTCAGGCTCTTGGCAGCCCCAGCATTTT. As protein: CASSQEKNSGSWQPQHF.

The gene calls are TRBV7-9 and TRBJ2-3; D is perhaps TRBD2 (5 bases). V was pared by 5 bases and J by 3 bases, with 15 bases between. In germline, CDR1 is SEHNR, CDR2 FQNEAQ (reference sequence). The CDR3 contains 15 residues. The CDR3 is CASSPVEGRTDTQYF. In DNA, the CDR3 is TGTGCCAGCAGCCCAGTAGAGGGTAGAACAGATACGCAGTATTTT.

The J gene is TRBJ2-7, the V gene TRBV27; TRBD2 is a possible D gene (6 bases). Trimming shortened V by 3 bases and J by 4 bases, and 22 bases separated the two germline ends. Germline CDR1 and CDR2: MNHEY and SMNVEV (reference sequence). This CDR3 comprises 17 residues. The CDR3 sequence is CASSFGRRGREGYEQYF. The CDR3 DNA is TGTGCCAGCAGTTTCGGGAGACGGGGCAGGGAAGGTTACGAGCAGTACTTC.

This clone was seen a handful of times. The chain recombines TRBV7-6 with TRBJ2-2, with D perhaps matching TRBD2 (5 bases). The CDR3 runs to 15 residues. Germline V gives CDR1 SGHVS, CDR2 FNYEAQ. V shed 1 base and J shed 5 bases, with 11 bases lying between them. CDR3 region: CASSLDTPGTGELFF. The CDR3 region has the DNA TGTGCCAGCAGCTTAGATACGCCGGGGACCGGGGAGCTGTTTTTT. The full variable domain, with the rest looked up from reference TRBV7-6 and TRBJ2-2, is GAGVSQSPRYKVTKRGQDVALRCDPISGHVSLYWYRQALGQGPEFLTYFNYEAQQDKSGLPNDRFSAERPEGSISTLTIQRTEQRDSAMYRCASSLDTPGTGELFFGEGSRLTVL.

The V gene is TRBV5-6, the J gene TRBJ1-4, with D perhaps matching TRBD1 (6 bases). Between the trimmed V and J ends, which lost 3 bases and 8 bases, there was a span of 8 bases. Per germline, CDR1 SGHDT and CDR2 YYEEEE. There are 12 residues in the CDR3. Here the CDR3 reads CASSSGEEKLFF. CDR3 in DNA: TGTGCCAGCAGCTCAGGGGAGGAAAAACTGTTTTTT.

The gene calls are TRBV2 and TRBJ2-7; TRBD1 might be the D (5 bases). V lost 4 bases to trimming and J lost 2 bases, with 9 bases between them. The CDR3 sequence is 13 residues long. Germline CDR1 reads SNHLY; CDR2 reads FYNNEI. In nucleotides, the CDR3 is TGTGCCAGCAGTGGTCAGGGCGCCTACGAGCAGTACTTC. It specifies CASSGQGAYEQYF.

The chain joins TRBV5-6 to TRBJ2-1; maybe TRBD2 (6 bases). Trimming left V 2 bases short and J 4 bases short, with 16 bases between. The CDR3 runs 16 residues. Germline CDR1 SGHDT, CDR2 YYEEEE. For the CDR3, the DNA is TGTGCCAGCAGCTTAAGGCGGGGTAGTGTTTACAATGAGCAGTTCTTC. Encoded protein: CASSLRRGSVYNEQFF.

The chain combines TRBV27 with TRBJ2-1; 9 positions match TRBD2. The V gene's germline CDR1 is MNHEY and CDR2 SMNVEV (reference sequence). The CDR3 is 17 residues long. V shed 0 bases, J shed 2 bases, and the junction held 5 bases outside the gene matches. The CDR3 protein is CASSLSPGLATYNEQFF. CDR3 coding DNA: TGTGCCAGCAGTTTATCCCCGGGACTAGCTACCTACAATGAGCAGTTCTTC.

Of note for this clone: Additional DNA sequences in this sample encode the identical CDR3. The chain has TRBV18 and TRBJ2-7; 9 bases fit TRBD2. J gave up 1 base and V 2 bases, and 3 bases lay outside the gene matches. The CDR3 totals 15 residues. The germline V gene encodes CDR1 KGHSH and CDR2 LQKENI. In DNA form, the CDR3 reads TGTGCCAGCTCACCAACGACTAGCGGATCCTACGAGCAGTACTTC. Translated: CASSPTTSGSYEQYF.

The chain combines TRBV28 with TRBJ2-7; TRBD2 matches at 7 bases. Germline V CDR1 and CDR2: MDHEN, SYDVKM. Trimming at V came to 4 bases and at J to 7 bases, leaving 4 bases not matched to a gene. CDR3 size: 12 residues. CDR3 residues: CASSSGTKEQYF. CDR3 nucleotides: TGTGCCAGCAGTTCGGGGACTAAAGAGCAGTACTTC.

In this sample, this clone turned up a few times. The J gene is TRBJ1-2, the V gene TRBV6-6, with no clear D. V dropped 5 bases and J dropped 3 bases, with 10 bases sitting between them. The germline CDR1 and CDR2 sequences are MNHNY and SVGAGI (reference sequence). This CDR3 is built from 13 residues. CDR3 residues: CASSPEGDYGYTF. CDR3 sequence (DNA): TGTGCCAGCAGTCCGGAGGGAGACTATGGCTACACCTTC.

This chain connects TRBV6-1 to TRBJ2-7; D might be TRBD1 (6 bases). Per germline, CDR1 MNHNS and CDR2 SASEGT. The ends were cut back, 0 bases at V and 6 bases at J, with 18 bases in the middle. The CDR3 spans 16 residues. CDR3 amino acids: CASSEARRQGIAEQYF. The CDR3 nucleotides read TGTGCCAGCAGTGAAGCGCGTCGCCAGGGGATTGCCGAGCAGTACTTC.

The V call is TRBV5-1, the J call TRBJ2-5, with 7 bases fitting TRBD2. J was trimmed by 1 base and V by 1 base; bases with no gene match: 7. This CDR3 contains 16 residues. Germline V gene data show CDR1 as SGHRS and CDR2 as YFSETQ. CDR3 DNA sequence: TGCGCCAGCAGCTTGTTTGCGGGGGAGGGCCAAGAGACCCAGTACTTC. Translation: CASSLFAGEGQETQYF. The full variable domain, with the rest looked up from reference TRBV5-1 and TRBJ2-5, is KAGVTQTPRYLIKTRGQQVTLSCSPISGHRSVSWYQQTPGQGLQFLFEYFSETQRNKGNFPGRFSGRQFSNSRSEMNVSTLELGDSALYLCASSLFAGEGQETQYFGPGTRLLVL.

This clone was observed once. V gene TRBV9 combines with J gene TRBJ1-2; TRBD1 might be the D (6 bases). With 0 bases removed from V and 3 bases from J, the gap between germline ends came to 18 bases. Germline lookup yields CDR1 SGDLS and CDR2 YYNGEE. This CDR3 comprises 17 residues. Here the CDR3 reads CASSVAEGTGSYYGYTF. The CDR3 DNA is TGTGCCAGCAGCGTAGCTGAGGGCACAGGGTCCTACTATGGCTACACCTTC.

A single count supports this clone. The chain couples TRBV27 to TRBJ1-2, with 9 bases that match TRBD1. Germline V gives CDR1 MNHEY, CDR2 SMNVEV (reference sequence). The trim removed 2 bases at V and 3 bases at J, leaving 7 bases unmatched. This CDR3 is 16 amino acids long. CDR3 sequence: CASSLRGQGRDYGYTF. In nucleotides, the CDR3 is TGTGCCAGCAGTTTAAGGGGACAGGGTAGGGACTATGGCTACACCTTC.

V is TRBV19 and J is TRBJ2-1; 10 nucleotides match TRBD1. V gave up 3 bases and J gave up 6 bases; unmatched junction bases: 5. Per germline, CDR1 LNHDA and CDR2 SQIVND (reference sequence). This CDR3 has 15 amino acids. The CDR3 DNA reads TGTGCCAGTAGTATCGACAGGGGGCCCGTCAATGAGCAGTTCTTC. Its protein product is CASSIDRGPVNEQFF.

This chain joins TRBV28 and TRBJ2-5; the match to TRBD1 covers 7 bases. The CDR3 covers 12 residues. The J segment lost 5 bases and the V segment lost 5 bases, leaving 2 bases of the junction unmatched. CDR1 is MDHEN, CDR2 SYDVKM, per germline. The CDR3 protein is CASSQGQETQYF. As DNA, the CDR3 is TGTGCCAGCAGTCAGGGACAGGAGACCCAGTACTTC. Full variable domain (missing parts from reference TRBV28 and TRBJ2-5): DVKVTQSSRYLVKRTGEKVFLECVQDMDHENMFWYRQDPGLGLRLIYFSYDVKMKEKGDIPEGYSVSREKKERFSLILESASTNQTSMYLCASSQGQETQYFGPGTRLLVL.

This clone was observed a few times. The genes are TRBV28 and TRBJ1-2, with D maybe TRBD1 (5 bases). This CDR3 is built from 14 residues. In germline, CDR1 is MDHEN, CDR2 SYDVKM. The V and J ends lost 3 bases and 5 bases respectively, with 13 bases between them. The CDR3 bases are TGTGCCAGCAGTTTCCCACCGGCAGGGTATGGCTACACCTTC. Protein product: CASSFPPAGYGYTF.

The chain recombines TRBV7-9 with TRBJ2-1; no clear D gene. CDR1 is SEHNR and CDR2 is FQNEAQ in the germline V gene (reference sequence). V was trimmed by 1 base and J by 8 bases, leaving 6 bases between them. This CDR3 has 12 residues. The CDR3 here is CASSLVGDEQFF. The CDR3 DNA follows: TGTGCCAGCAGCTTAGTGGGCGATGAGCAGTTCTTC.

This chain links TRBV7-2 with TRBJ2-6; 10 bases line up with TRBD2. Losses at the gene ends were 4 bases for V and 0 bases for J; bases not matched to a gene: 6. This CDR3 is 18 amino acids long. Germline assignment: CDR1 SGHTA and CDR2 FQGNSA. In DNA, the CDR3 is TGTGCCAGCAGCTCCCGACTAGCGGGTAGCTCTGGGGCCAACGTCCTGACTTTC. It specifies CASSSRLAGSSGANVLTF.